This TCR beta chain was profiled in a study of blood T cell repertoires in COVID-19. Study-wide background: PBMCs, B-cell-depleted T cells, or T cells were the source of the cDNA or gDNA that made up the material.

Authors' data handling: Researchers report that nucleated cell counts were estimated from reference gene primer amplification. Generated by immunoSEQ multiplex PCR, the TCRdb table keeps only in-frame clones and is missing some. V, J and clone size are taken as reported in that table, and D and trimming were inferred from the DNA itself. The sample records 120,000 to 150,000 clones, 84% being singletons. Participants spanned ages about 18 to 95 years and resided in over 20 US areas. The V gene end was trimmed by 5 bases and the J gene end by 5 bases; junction bases not matched to a gene: 9. The CDR3 sequence is 14 residues long. Germline CDR1 reads SGHRS; CDR2 reads YFSETQ.

The TCR comes from a young woman who had been exposed to COVID-19. The V gene is TRBV5-1, the J gene TRBJ2-5; 7 nucleotides align to TRBD2. Sequenced sample: PBMCs or T cells enriched from blood (not recorded which). The CDR3 coding sequence is TGCGCCAGCAGTGGGGGGGTTTCTCGGGAGACCCAGTACTTC. This encodes CASSGGVSRETQYF.